A single sample is the source of the 8 T cell receptor beta chains below, sequenced in a study of T cell clonotyping in hematopoietic cell transplantation (dated by TCRdb to the early 2020s). The library relied on the immunoSEQ multiplex PCR assay. TCRdb took this table from immuneACCESS and kept in-frame rearrangements with V and J called. Such tables lack part of the clones; where checked against another copy, unresolved V genes explain under half of the gap, and the rest is unexplained. The sample data list approximately 41,000 clones, and around 95% of these were observed just once. The ten top clones hold 0.75% to 1% of the sample. The material sequenced was peripheral blood mononuclear cells. The receptors were gathered from a man aged 30 to 45 in good health. Some clones in this sample may be carry-over from other donors' samples.

This clone has only one observation. The chain employs TRBV20-1 and TRBJ1-2; D is ambiguous. CDR1 and CDR2 from the germline V gene are DFQATT and SNEGSKA (reference sequence). Trimming left V 1 base short and J 9 bases short, with 6 bases between. CDR3 length: 10 residues. The CDR3 protein is CSARGRCYTF. Written as DNA, the CDR3 is TGCAGTGCTAGAGGCAGATGCTACACCTTC.

This clone occurred a few times. The rearrangement links TRBV6-6 to TRBJ1-1; maybe TRBD1 (5 bases). The germline V gene has CDR1 MNHNY and CDR2 SVGAGI (reference sequence). This CDR3 has 14 residues. Trimming removed 6 bases from V and 8 bases from J, with 19 bases in between. Written as DNA, the CDR3 is TGTGCCAGCAGACCTTCCTCGACAGACCCGGAAGCTTTCTTT. Protein product: CASRPSSTDPEAFF.

V gene TRBV5-1 combines with J gene TRBJ2-7; D gene unclear. The CDR3 is made up of 14 amino acids. Germline CDR1 is SGHRS and CDR2 is YFSETQ. The V end was cut by 2 bases, the J end by 0 bases, with 9 bases between. CDR3 nucleotide sequence: TGCGCCAGCAGCTTCATAGGTTCCTCCTACGAGCAGTACTTC. It yields the protein CASSFIGSSYEQYF. The entire variable domain, with the rest obtained from reference TRBV5-1 and TRBJ2-7, is as follows: KAGVTQTPRYLIKTRGQQVTLSCSPISGHRSVSWYQQTPGQGLQFLFEYFSETQRNKGNFPGRFSGRQFSNSRSEMNVSTLELGDSALYLCASSFIGSSYEQYFGPGTRLTVT.

The chain joins TRBV5-6 to TRBJ1-5; D unclear. The germline gives CDR1 SGHDT, CDR2 YYEEEE. There are 15 residues in the CDR3. The V end was cut by 0 bases, the J end by 0 bases, with 7 bases between. CDR3 region: CASSLGASSNQPQHF. The CDR3 DNA reads TGTGCCAGCAGCTTGGGGGCCAGTAGCAATCAGCCCCAGCATTTT.

This clone was observed a single time. The chain is built from TRBV5-8 and TRBJ2-5; D remains ambiguous. Germline V CDR1 and CDR2: SGHTS, YDEGEE. Trimming pared 5 bases from V and 5 bases from J, leaving 13 bases between. The CDR3 has 13 residues. The CDR3 loop reads CASRLQIGETQYF. Here the CDR3 DNA reads TGTGCCAGCAGGTTACAGATTGGGGAGACCCAGTACTTC.

J is TRBJ1-3 and V is TRBV6-1; 7 nucleotides agree with TRBD1. The V and J ends lost 3 bases and 4 bases, in that order; junction bases with no gene match: 6. Germline values: CDR1 MNHNS, CDR2 SASEGT. The CDR3 sequence is 15 residues long. CDR3 region: CASSDSTGEGNTIYF. The CDR3 DNA sequence: TGTGCCAGCAGTGATTCTACAGGGGAAGGAAACACCATATATTTT.

The rearrangement joins TRBV30 to TRBJ2-7, with 8 positions matching TRBD1. This CDR3 region has 12 residues. From germline, CDR1 is GTSNPN and CDR2 SVGIG (reference sequence). The CDR3 sequence is CALGTGYYEQYF. The CDR3 DNA follows: TGTGCTCTGGGGACAGGATACTACGAGCAGTACTTC.

The V gene is TRBV6-6, the J gene TRBJ1-4; D is unclear. The CDR3 loop spans 14 amino acids. The V gene's germline CDR1 is MNHNY and CDR2 SVGAGI (reference sequence). V was pared by 3 bases and J by 2 bases, with 7 bases between. The CDR3 here is CASSYVETNEKLFF. The CDR3 nucleotides read TGTGCCAGCAGTTATGTAGAGACTAATGAAAAACTGTTTTTT.